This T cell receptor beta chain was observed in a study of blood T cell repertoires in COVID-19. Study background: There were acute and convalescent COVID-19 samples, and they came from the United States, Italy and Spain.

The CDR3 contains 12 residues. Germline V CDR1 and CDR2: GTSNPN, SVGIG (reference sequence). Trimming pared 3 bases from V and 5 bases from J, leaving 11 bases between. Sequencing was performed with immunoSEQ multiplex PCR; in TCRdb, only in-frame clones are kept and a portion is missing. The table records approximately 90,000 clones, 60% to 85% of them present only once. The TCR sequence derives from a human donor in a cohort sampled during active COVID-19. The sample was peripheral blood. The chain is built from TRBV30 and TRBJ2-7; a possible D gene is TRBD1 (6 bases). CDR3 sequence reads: CAWSTGFNEQYF. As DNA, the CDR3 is TGTGCCTGGAGCACAGGGTTTAACGAGCAGTACTTC.